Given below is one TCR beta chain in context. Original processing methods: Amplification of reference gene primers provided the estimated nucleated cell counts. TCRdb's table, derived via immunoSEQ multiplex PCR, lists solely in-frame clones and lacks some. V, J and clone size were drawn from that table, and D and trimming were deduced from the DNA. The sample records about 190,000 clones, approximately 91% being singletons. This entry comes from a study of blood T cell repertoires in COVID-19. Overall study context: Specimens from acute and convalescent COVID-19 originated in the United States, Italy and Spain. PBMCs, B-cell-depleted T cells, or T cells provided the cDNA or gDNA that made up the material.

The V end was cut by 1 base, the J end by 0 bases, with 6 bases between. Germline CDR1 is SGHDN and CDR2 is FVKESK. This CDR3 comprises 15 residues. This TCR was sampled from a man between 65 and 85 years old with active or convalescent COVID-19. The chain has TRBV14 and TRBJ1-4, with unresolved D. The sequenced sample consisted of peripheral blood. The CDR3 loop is CASSQAHTTNEKLFF. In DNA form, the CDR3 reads TGTGCCAGCAGCCAAGCACACACAACTAATGAAAAACTGTTTTTT. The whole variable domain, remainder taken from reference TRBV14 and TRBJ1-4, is EAGVTQFPSHSVIEKGQTVTLRCDPISGHDNLYWYRRVMGKEIKFLLHFVKESKQDESGMPNNRFLAERTGGTYSTLKVQPAELEDSGVYFCASSQAHTTNEKLFFGSGTQLSVL.